This entry describes one TCR beta chain. What antigen it recognizes has not been identified. No base quality information exists; no much larger clone differs at one position. Looking up the germline V gene yields CDR1 SGHTA and CDR2 FQGNSA. V and J lose 5 bases and 6 bases, and a span of 23 bases separates them. The CDR3 has 17 amino acids, counting the end cysteine and phenylalanine. The DNA shown is the 51-base CDR3, in frame from base 1. These data originate in a study of shared clonotypes between healthy human individuals (dated by TCRdb to about 2020). Regarding the complete study: Three men and a couple of women, aged 18 to 49 years, made up the cohort. To increase sequencing depth and limit assay-specific biases, different laboratories used diverse techniques to prepare libraries and sequence TCR repertoires. For each donor, three plates each were used for CD4 naive and CD4 memory, two plates were used for CD8 naive, and one plate was used for CD8 memory. Blood TCR repertoires of about five healthy adults were deeply sequenced to estimate repertoire size and the extent of clonotype sharing between individuals. Per donor, leukapheresis produced somewhere between about 0.8 and 9 billion PBMCs.

The study at large found these results: Because the study included a small number of donors, the genetic and exposure-history diversity represented was limited. Compared with non-shared clonotypes, the clonotypes found in all four sorted-subset donors had higher generation probabilities. Sampling was restricted to blood, and TCR repertoires in tissue are likely to differ from TCR repertoires in blood. Naive subsets generally had larger estimated clonotype richness than memory subsets. Even with the large sequencing depth, rarefaction of the sorted-subset datasets indicated that sequencing was incomplete. Pairwise subsampling led to the expectation that sequencing depth would affect the degree of clonotype sharing among donors. About 5% of naive CD4, around 3.6% of naive CD8, 2.3% of memory CD4, and approximately 0.39% of memory CD8 clonotypes were shared across several donors.

Using the deep immunoSEQ assay, multiplex PCR amplified TCR CDR3 regions from genomic DNA. Extracted genomic DNA from each cell subset was distributed evenly across all wells of several immunoSEQ 96-well plates, and each plate was treated as a replicate. For sorted subsets, approximately 210 ng genomic DNA, equal to 25,000 to 35,000 T cell genomes, was loaded into each replicate PCR. Purified libraries were measured with a Qubit 3.0 fluorometer, size-checked on a Bioanalyzer 2100, and measured again with the KAPA Library Quantification kit. Every immunoSEQ 96-well plate was sequenced on a separate single-read 150-cycle Illumina NextSeq 550 flow cell. The source study handled its data this way. Because the immunoSEQ output held only junctional sequences and lacked quality scores, the filtering could not match the filtering applied to full-length reads. Sequences were annotated with PyIR, a Python wrapper for IgBLAST v1.9, using IMGT germline references to assign V/J genes and CDR3. Reads were filtered out if the reads had weak V/J assignments (E-value above 1e-6), no CDR3, stop codons, out-of-frame junctions, or ambiguous translated residues. V3J clonotypes were defined as sequences sharing an identical inferred V gene, J gene, and CDR3 amino acid sequence. The percentage overlap between two repertoires was calculated by dividing the number of shared unique clonotypes by the size of the smaller repertoire. RTK rarefaction, the Chao1 estimator, and Recon v2.1 estimates of unobserved clonotypes were used to assess repertoire richness. Generation probabilities for all TCRbeta clonotypes obtained by the gDNA method from several donors were computed using OLGA. This immuneACCESS table, as held by TCRdb, lists in-frame sequences with V and J called but not all clones. Of the missing ones, under half trace to an unresolved V gene in checked studies; the others have no known cause. V, J and clone size derive from that table, while D and trimming were established from the DNA sequence. This sample comprises about 1.1 million clones, 75% to 80% of them detected only once. Jointly, the top ten make up approximately 0.52% of the sample.

Healthy HIV-negative adults with no recently reported acute infections or vaccinations were included as donors. Only Caucasian adults living in Nashville, Tennessee, USA were represented among the donors. CD4+ T cells were enriched through magnetic negative selection, after which naive cells were positively selected on CD45RA and the remaining negative fraction served as the memory subset. Blood was collected by leukapheresis, and PBMCs were isolated by Ficoll-Histopaque density gradient centrifugation and then cryopreserved in liquid nitrogen vapor phase. Purity and quantity of every magnetically sorted T cell population were checked by analytical flow cytometry. Genomic DNA was isolated from each sorted fraction and quantified by UV absorbance on a Nanodrop 2000c.

This receptor was identified in a man younger than 35 in good health. Some clones in this sample may be carry-over from other donors' samples. Sequencing used memory CD4+ T cells from PBMCs. Per the publication, the cell subset or site label means: CD45RA-negative fraction. Rearrangement joined TRBV7-2 to TRBJ2-1, with a tentative D gene TRBD2 over 6 matching bases. The DNA sequence reads TGTGCCAGCAGCCCGCCTATGGTACGCCTAGCGCCCAATGAGCAGTTCTTC. Protein translation: CASSPPMVRLAPNEQFF. The reference TRBV7-2 and TRBJ2-1 proteins fill in what lies around the CDR3, so the full variable domain reads GAGVSQSPSNKVTEKGKDVELRCDPISGHTALYWYRQSLGQGLEFLIYFQGNSAPDKSGLPSDRFSAERTGGSVSTLTIQRTQQEDSAVYLCASSPPMVRLAPNEQFFGPGTRLTVL.